The 10 T cell receptor beta chains presented below share a single source sample, sequenced in a study of T-cell memory formation after mild COVID-19. MiXCR was run by TCRdb on the 5' RACE reads, yielding one entry per CDR3 protein. The data show around 100,000 distinct CDR3 sequences, around a fifth seen once. The sequenced sample consisted of PBMCs or a T cell subset sorted from them (not recorded which). The receptors originated from a young man who had mild COVID-19 (a few samples of this study predate the infection). Cell type and time point are not known.

The V and J genes are TRBV4-1 and TRBJ1-2; no clear D. Trimming left V 1 base short and J 4 bases short, with 13 bases between. The CDR3 contains 15 residues. The germline gives CDR1 MGHRA, CDR2 YSYEKL. CDR3 loop: CASSQVQPGPYGYTF. CDR3 sequence (DNA): TGCGCCAGCAGCCAAGTTCAACCAGGACCCTATGGCTACACCTTC.

This clonotype has at least ten counts. The rearrangement joins TRBV13 to TRBJ2-7; TRBD1 matches 8 bases. The CDR3 contains 13 residues. V lost 5 bases and J lost 2; bases outside the gene matches: 2. The germline V gene has CDR1 PRHDT and CDR2 FYEKMQ (reference sequence). The CDR3 DNA follows: TGTGCCAGCAGCGAACAGGGGGCCTACGAGCAGTACTTC. Its protein product is CASSEQGAYEQYF.

The chain links TRBV29-1 to TRBJ2-5, with 7 bases matching TRBD2. Trimming at V came to 5 bases and at J to 5 bases, leaving 5 bases not matched to a gene. The CDR3 runs 12 residues. Germline CDR1 is SQVTM and CDR2 is ANQGSEA. The CDR3 DNA reads TGCAGCGTTCGGGGAGGGGTGGAGACCCAGTACTTC. Translating it yields CSVRGGVETQYF.

The rearrangement joins TRBV27 to TRBJ2-7; TRBD2 agrees at 13 bases. The CDR3 covers 15 residues. The V gene's germline CDR1 is MNHEY and CDR2 SMNVEV (reference sequence). Trimming at V came to 3 bases and at J to 6 bases, leaving 5 bases not matched to a gene. CDR3 nucleotides: TGTGCCAGCAGTTTGGCACTAGCGGGGGGGCGCGAGCAGTACTTC. This codes for CASSLALAGGREQYF.

In its sample, this clonotype was seen many times. This chain links TRBV7-9 with TRBJ2-1; no clear D gene. V was trimmed by 0 bases and J by 7 bases, leaving 4 bases between them. Germline lookup yields CDR1 SEHNR and CDR2 FQNEAQ (reference sequence). The CDR3 is made up of 12 amino acids. The CDR3: CASSLAVNEQFF. In DNA, the CDR3 is TGTGCCAGCAGCTTAGCAGTGAATGAGCAGTTCTTC.

The gene calls are TRBV4-2 and TRBJ1-2; D is ambiguous. Per the germline V gene, CDR1 is LGHNA and CDR2 is YNFKEQ. V lost 6 bases and J 0 bases, leaving 17 bases between the germline ends. The CDR3 is 16 amino acids. The CDR3, as DNA: TGTGCCAGCAGTCGAAACCCTTGGAAGGCTAACTATGGCTACACCTTC. This encodes CASSRNPWKANYGYTF.

Written as DNA, the CDR3 is TGCGCCAGCAGCCCCAAAGCTGGGACGGATGAGGGCTACACCTTC. It yields the protein CASSPKAGTDEGYTF. The chain employs TRBV4-1 and TRBJ1-2; D possibly corresponds to TRBD1 (5 bases). The V end lost 4 bases, the J end lost 8 bases, and 20 bases lay between the germline ends. The CDR3 has 15 residues. CDR1 is MGHRA, CDR2 YSYEKL, per germline.

The CDR3 spells CASSYGSHYGYTF. The DNA for the CDR3 is TGTGCCAGCAGTTATGGGAGTCACTATGGCTACACCTTC. V is TRBV6-5 and J is TRBJ1-2; D is uncertain. CDR1 MNHEY and CDR2 SVGAGI come from the germline V gene. V was cut by 3 bases and J by 3 bases, with 8 bases left in between. This CDR3 region has 13 residues.

The V and J genes are TRBV6-2 or TRBV6-3 and TRBJ2-3, with D possibly being TRBD1 (5 bases). V was clipped by 8 bases and J by 6 bases, with 6 bases between them. Germline assignment: CDR1 MNHEY and CDR2 SVGEGT. The CDR3 sequence is 10 residues long. The CDR3 sequence is CASGADTQYF. CDR3 bases: TGTGCCAGCGGGGCCGATACGCAGTATTTT.

The V call is TRBV3-1, the J call TRBJ1-1; 9 bases fit TRBD1. The CDR3 length is 14 residues. V gave up 5 bases and J gave up 5 bases; unmatched junction bases: 6. Per germline, CDR1 LGHDT and CDR2 YNNKEL (reference sequence). The CDR3 nucleotides are TGTGCCAGCAGCGCGACAGGGGGTAAGACTGAAGCTTTCTTT. Protein: CASSATGGKTEAFF.